The table lists the clone carrying this T cell receptor beta chain with a few counts. Antigen: not known. This record comes from a study of identical twins. Template switching added a universal primer binding site, and final cDNA carried unique molecular identifiers. Each CDR3 protein is one row after TCRdb ran MiXCR on the 5' RACE reads. This repertoire shows about 570,000 distinct CDR3 sequences, around a tenth found once; its top ten account for around 3%. CDR1 MNHEY and CDR2 SVGEGT come from the germline V gene. J lost 4 bases, V lost 0 bases, and 8 bases had no gene match. The CDR3 is 18 residues long. Study-level results: Cross-sectional statistics, not tracking of the same donors, supported the conclusions.

These sequences were also reported in another study, on yellow fever vaccine responses in identical twins.

This TCR came from a woman younger than 30 in good health. The genes are TRBV6-2 or TRBV6-3 and TRBJ2-1; 11 bases fit TRBD2. The specimen was PBMCs. The CDR3 DNA follows: TGTGCCAGCAGTTACTCGCCCCTCGGGACTAGCGGATACAATGAGCAGTTCTTC. Translation gives CASSYSPLGTSGYNEQFF.